This TCR beta chain was sequenced during a study of cytomegalovirus exposure and HLA in healthy donors. The V and J ends lost 1 base and 9 bases respectively, with 9 bases between them. The CDR3 runs 12 residues. In germline, CDR1 is MDHEN, CDR2 SYDVKM. Repertoires were generated with immunoSEQ multiplex PCR, while TCRdb's copy carries only in-frame clones and drops some. This table holds about 280,000 clones, 85% to 90% found once. The V call is TRBV28, the J call TRBJ2-5; possibly TRBD2 for D (5 bases). This clonotype was obtained from a woman in her late teens or twenties in good health and CMV-seronegative. The sample was PBMCs. Here the CDR3 reads CASSLSAGAQYF. In nucleotides, the CDR3 is TGTGCCAGCAGTTTATCCGCCGGGGCCCAGTACTTC.